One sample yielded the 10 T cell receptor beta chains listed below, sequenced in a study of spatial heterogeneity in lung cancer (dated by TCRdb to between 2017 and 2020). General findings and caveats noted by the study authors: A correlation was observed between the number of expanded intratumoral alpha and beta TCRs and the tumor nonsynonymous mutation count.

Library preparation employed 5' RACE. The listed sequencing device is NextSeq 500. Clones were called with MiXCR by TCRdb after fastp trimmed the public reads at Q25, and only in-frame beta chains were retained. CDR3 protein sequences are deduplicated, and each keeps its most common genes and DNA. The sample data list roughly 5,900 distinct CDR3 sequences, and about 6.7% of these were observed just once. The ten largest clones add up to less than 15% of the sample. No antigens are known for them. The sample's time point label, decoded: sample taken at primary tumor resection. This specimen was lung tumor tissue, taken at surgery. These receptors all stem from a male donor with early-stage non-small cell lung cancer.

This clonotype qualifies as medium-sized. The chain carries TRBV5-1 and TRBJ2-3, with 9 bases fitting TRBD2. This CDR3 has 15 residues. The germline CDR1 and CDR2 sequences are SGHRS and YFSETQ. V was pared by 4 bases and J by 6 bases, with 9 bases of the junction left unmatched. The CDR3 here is CASSLGLAGGDTQYF. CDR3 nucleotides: TGCGCCAGCAGCCTGGGACTAGCTGGAGGGGATACGCAGTATTTT.

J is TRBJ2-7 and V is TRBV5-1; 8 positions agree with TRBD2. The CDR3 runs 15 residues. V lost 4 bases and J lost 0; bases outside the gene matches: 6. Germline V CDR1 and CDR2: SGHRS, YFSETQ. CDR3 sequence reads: CASSVSGGLSYEQYF. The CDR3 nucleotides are TGCGCCAGCAGCGTAAGCGGGGGACTCTCCTACGAGCAGTACTTC.

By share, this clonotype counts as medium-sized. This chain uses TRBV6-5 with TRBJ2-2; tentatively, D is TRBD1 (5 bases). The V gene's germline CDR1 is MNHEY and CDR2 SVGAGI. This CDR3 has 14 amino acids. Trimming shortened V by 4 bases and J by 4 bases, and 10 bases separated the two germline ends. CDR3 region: CASSSTGFTGELFF. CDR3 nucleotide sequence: TGTGCCAGCAGTTCCACAGGTTTCACCGGGGAGCTGTTTTTT.

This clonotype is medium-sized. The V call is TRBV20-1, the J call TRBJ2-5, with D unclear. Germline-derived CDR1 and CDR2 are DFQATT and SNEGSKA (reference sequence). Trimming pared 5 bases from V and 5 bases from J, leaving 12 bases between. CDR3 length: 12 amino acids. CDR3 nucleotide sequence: TGCAGTGCTCCGCAACACGAGGAGACCCAGTACTTC. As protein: CSAPQHEETQYF.

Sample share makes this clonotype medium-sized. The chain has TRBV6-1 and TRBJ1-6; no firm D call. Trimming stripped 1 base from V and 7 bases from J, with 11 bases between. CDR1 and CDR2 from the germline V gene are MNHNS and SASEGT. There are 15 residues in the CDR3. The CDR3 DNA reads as TGTGCCAGCAGTGAAGGGCGAGGTGGGAATTCACCCCTCCACTTT. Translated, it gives CASSEGRGGNSPLHF.

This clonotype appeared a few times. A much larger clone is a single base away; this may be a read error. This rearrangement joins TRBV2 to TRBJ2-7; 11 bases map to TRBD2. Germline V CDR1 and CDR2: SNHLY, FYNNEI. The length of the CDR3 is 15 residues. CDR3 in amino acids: CTSARLAGGPYEQYF. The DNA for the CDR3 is TGTACCAGTGCGCGCCTAGCGGGAGGACCCTACGAGCAGTACTTC.

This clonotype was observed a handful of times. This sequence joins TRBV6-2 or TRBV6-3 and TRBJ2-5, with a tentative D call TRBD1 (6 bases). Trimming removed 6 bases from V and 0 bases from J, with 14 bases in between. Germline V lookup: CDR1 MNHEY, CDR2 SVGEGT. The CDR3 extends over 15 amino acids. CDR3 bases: TGTGCCAGCAGGGAAGACGGACAGTACCAAGAGACCCAGTACTTC. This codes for CASREDGQYQETQYF.

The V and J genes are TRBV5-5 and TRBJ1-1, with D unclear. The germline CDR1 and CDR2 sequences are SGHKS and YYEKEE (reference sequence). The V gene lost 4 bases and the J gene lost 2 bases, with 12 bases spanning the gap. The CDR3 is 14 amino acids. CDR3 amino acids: CASSRVLSNTEAFF. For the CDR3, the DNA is TGTGCCAGCAGCAGGGTCTTGTCTAACACTGAAGCTTTCTTT.

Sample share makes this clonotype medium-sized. The DNA of the CDR3 is TGCAGTGCTACCTTCCGGGACAGGGGAACTGAAGCTTTCTTT. Encoded protein: CSATFRDRGTEAFF. This chain links TRBV20-1 with TRBJ1-1, with TRBD1 matching 10 bases. J was trimmed by 5 bases and V by 4 bases; bases with no gene match: 7. CDR1 is DFQATT, CDR2 SNEGSKA, per germline (reference sequence). This CDR3 has 14 residues.

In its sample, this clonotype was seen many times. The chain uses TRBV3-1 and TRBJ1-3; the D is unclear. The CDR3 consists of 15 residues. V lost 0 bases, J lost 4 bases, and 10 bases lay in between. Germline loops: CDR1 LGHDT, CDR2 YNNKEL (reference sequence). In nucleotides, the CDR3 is TGTGCCAGCAGCCAAGAGCCGGGGTTGGGAAACACCATATATTTT. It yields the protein CASSQEPGLGNTIYF. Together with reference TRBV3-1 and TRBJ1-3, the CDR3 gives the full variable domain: DTAVSQTPKYLVTQMGNDKSIKCEQNLGHDTMYWYKQDSKKFLKIMFSYNNKELIINETVPNRFSPKSPDKAHLNLHINSLELGDSAVYFCASSQEPGLGNTIYFGEGSWLTVV.